The next 2 T cell receptor beta chains were all read from a single sample in a study of CD8+CD57+ T cells in acquired aplastic anemia. TCR beta VDJ and CDR3 profiling used genomic DNA as template. TCRdb re-called the reads through MiXCR, storing one row per CDR3 protein. The sample records 33,000 or so distinct CDR3 sequences, more than 75% being singletons. Sequencing was performed on sorted CD4+, CD8+, or CD8+CD57+ T cells (not recorded which) from PBMCs. Every receptor here comes from a human donor in good health, serving as a control.

The rearrangement joins TRBV20-1 to TRBJ2-7; a weak D match, TRBD1 (5 bases). CDR3 length equals 15 residues. Looked up from germline, CDR1 is DFQATT and CDR2 is SNEGSKA (reference sequence). V was trimmed by 1 base and J by 5 bases, leaving 18 bases between them. CDR3 sequence reads: CSARVPTSGSHEQYF. Here the CDR3 DNA reads TGCAGTGCTAGAGTCCCTACCTCAGGGTCCCACGAGCAGTACTTC.

The chain carries TRBV10-3 and TRBJ1-2; 7 bases are a match to TRBD1. This CDR3 region has 17 residues. V was pared by 0 bases and J by 6 bases, with 13 bases of the junction left unmatched. The germline CDR1 and CDR2 sequences are ENHRY and SYGVKD. The CDR3 region is CAISESGYRGNGNGYTF. CDR3 DNA sequence: TGTGCCATCAGTGAGTCTGGGTACAGGGGTAACGGGAATGGCTACACCTTC.